Included here is one TCR beta chain sequence, with context. Antigen specificity is unknown. The authors' processing: A classifier for distant metastasis in papillary thyroid cancer was constructed using CDR3 differences observed across clinicopathological groups. TCRdb re-clonotyped the PCR reads via MiXCR. TCRdb's processing, not the authors', yielded these V and J calls. The table shows 20,000 to 25,000 clones, with 18% occurring only once. The sample comes from a study of metastatic and nonmetastatic thyroid tumors. Whole-study context: Repertoires of blood and of tissue (tumor or nodule) from malignant and benign thyroid patients were compared. Study-level results: According to reports, the diversity of TCR beta was significantly higher in malignant thyroid tumors than in benign nodules, and this held in both blood and tumor samples.

None of the patients had undergone any treatment ahead of thyroid surgery. Germline assignment: CDR1 SGHAT and CDR2 FQNNGV. The CDR3 consists of 15 residues. V dropped 5 bases and J dropped 5 bases, with 13 bases sitting between them. This clonotype was obtained from a male donor with papillary thyroid cancer or a benign thyroid nodule (not recorded which). Some clones in this sample may be carry-over from other donors' samples. The genes are TRBV11-2 and TRBJ1-6, with D tentatively TRBD1 (6 bases). The sample taken for sequencing was blood. Written as DNA, the CDR3 is TGTGCCAGCAGCATTACTCGACAGGATAATTCACCCCTCCACTTT. This codes for CASSITRQDNSPLHF.